The clone carrying this T cell receptor (beta chain) was observed a few times. Its antigen is undetermined. The data stem from a study of blood T cells in healthy people across ages. Findings and limits, study-wide: The recorded TCR beta diversity per million T cells decreased in a roughly linear manner with age.

The CDR3 has 14 residues. Germline assignment: CDR1 MNHNS and CDR2 SASEGT. V lost 6 bases and J lost 2, with 13 bases in between. Each donor's blood draw was approximately 10 milliliters of peripheral blood. A second about 6 to 12 cycle PCR used barcoded and J-beta primers. Every individual sample yielded 2.5 million or more paired-end reads (each containing CDR3). Using its own MiXCR run on the 5' RACE reads, TCRdb lists one record per CDR3 protein. There are some 1.6 million distinct CDR3 sequences in the sample; approximately 32% occur only once, and approximately 11% lies in the top ten. Sample: blood. The receptor was isolated from a woman aged 30 to 39 in good health. The chain combines TRBV6-1 with TRBJ1-1; TRBD1 might be the D (5 bases). CDR3 residues: CASRGATENTEAFF. The CDR3 bases are TGTGCCAGCAGAGGGGCTACGGAAAACACTGAAGCTTTCTTT.